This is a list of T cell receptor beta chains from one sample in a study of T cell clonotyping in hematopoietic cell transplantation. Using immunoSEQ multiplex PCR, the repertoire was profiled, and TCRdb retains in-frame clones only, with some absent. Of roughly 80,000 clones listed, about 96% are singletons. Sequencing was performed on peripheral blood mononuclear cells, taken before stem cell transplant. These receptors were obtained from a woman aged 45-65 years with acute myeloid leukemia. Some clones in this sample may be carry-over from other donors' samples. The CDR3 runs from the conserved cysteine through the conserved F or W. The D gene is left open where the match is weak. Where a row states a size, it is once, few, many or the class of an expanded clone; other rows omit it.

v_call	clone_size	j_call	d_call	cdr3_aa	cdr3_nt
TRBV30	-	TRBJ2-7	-	CAWSVRSEGGQYF	TGTGCCTGGAGTGTACGGTCAGAAGGGGGGCAGTACTTC
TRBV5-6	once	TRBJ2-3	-	CASSSTTDTQYF	TGTGCCAGCAGCTCGACAACAGATACGCAGTATTTT
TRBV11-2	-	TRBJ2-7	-	CASSLELVYEQYF	TGTGCCAGCAGCTTAGAACTTGTCTACGAGCAGTACTTC
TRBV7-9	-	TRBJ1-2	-	CASSRQEGGGYTF	TGTGCCAGCAGCCGACAGGAGGGGGGTGGCTACACCTTC
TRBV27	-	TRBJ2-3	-	CASSHRDRKGSTQYF	TGTGCCAGCAGCCACCGGGACCGAAAGGGGAGTACGCAGTATTTT
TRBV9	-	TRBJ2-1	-	CASSGPTYNEQFF	TGTGCCAGCAGCGGTCCCACCTACAATGAGCAGTTCTTC
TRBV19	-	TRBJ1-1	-	CASSYLQGWNTEAFF	TGTGCCAGTAGTTACCTTCAGGGTTGGAACACTGAAGCTTTCTTT
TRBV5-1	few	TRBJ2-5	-	CASTRGPDETQYF	TGCGCCAGCACTCGCGGCCCGGACGAGACCCAGTACTTC
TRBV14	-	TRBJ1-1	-	CASSQDSGVTEAFF	TGTGCCAGCAGCCAAGATTCGGGGGTGACTGAAGCTTTCTTT
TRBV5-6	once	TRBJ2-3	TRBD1	CASSLSGQGRTDTQYF	TGTGCCAGCAGCTTGAGCGGACAGGGTCGCACAGATACGCAGTATTTT
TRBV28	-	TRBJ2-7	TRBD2	CASSEGLAGVYEQYF	TGTGCCAGCAGTGAGGGACTAGCGGGAGTCTACGAGCAGTACTTC
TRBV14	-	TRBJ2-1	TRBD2	CASSQELAGAGEQFF	TGTGCCAGCAGCCAAGAACTAGCGGGAGCGGGGGAGCAGTTCTTC
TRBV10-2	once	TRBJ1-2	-	CASSDVGVRGYTF	TGCGCCAGCAGTGACGTAGGGGTCCGGGGCTACACCTTC
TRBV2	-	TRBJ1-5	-	CASSVQGRNQPQHF	TGTGCCAGCAGTGTACAGGGTCGCAATCAGCCCCAGCATTTT
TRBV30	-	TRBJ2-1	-	CAWSMGNSYNEQFF	TGTGCCTGGAGTATGGGTAATTCCTACAATGAGCAGTTCTTC
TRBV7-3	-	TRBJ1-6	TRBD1	CASSLADRGSPLHF	TGTGCCAGCAGCTTAGCGGACAGGGGGTCACCCCTCCACTTT
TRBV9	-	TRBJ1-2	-	CASSVDRAGGYTF	TGTGCCAGCAGCGTAGACAGGGCTGGTGGCTACACCTTC
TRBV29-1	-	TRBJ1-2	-	CSVPGPARTF	TGCAGCGTTCCCGGACCGGCTCGCACCTTC
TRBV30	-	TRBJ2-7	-	CAWSVGYSYEQYF	TGTGCCTGGAGTGTGGGATACTCCTACGAGCAGTACTTC
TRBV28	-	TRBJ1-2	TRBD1	CASRRGQVDYGYTF	TGTGCCAGCAGGAGGGGACAGGTCGACTATGGCTACACCTTC
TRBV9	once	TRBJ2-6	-	CASSVGGASSGANVLTF	TGTGCCAGCAGCGTAGGTGGAGCGTCCTCTGGGGCCAACGTCCTGACTTTC
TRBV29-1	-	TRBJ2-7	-	CSGRISYEQYF	TGCAGCGGACGGATCTCCTACGAGCAGTACTTC
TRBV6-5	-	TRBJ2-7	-	CASSSSQGPYEQYF	TGTGCCAGCTCATCCAGCCAGGGACCCTACGAGCAGTACTTC
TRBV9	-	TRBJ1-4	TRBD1	CASSVGTGSNEKLFF	TGTGCCAGCAGCGTAGGGACAGGGAGTAATGAAAAACTGTTTTTT
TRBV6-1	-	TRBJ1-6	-	CASSAISFSYNSPLHF	TGTGCCAGCAGTGCCATCAGCTTCTCCTATAATTCACCCCTCCACTTT
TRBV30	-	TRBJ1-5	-	CAWSVRPNQPQHF	TGTGCCTGGAGTGTACGGCCTAATCAGCCCCAGCATTTT
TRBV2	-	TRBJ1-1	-	CASSEVSGRFSTEAFF	TGTGCCAGCAGTGAAGTTTCAGGGAGATTCAGCACTGAAGCTTTCTTT
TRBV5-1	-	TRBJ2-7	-	CASSSTFSYEQYF	TGCGCCAGCAGCTCGACATTTTCCTACGAGCAGTACTTC
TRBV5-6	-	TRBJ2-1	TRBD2	CASSLRTSGINEQFF	TGTGCCAGCAGCCTAAGGACTAGCGGGATCAATGAGCAGTTCTTC
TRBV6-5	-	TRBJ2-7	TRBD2	CASTLSGSAYEQYF	TGTGCCAGCACCCTAAGCGGGAGCGCCTACGAGCAGTACTTC
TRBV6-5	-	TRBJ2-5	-	CASSYSGETQYF	TGTGCCAGCAGTTACTCAGGGGAGACCCAGTACTTC
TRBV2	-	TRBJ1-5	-	CASSERGGEQPQHF	TGTGCCAGCAGTGAAAGAGGGGGGGAGCAGCCCCAGCATTTT
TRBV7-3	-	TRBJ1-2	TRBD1	CASSLKAQGGPSNYGYTF	TGTGCCAGCAGCTTAAAAGCCCAAGGGGGCCCTTCTAACTATGGCTACACCTTC
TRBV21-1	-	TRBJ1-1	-	CASSKSPSMNTEAFF	TGTGCCAGCAGCAAGTCACCAAGCATGAACACTGAAGCTTTCTTT
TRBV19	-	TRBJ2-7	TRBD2	CASSSAWRGTYEQYF	TGTGCCAGTAGTAGTGCTTGGCGGGGGACCTACGAGCAGTACTTC
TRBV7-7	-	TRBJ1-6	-	CASSLALGDSPLHF	TGTGCTAGCAGCTTAGCCCTAGGGGATTCACCCCTCCACTTT
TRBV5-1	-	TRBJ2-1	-	CASSGGGSDEQFF	TGCGCCAGCAGCGGAGGAGGGTCGGATGAGCAGTTCTTC
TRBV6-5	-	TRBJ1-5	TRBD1	CASKVDRGDQPQHF	TGTGCCAGCAAAGTCGACAGGGGGGACCAGCCCCAGCATTTT
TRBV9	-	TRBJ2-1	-	CASSVALVDEQFF	TGTGCCAGCAGCGTAGCTCTGGTGGATGAGCAGTTCTTC
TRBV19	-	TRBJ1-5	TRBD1	CASSRDRIQPQHF	TGTGCCAGTAGTCGGGACAGAATCCAGCCCCAGCATTTT
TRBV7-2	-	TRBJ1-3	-	CASSLSHPGNTIYF	TGTGCCAGCAGCTTATCACACCCGGGAAACACCATATATTTT
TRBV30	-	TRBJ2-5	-	CAWSEMGGETQYF	TGTGCCTGGAGTGAAATGGGGGGCGAGACCCAGTACTTC
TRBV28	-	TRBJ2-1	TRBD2	CASLVIAGGRNEQFF	TGTGCCAGCCTTGTGATAGCGGGGGGGAGGAATGAGCAGTTCTTC
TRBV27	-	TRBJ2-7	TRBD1	CASNNGTGVSYEQYF	TGTGCCAGCAATAATGGGACAGGGGTTTCCTACGAGCAGTACTTC
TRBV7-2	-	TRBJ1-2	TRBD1	CASSFRQGNYGYTF	TGTGCCAGCAGCTTCCGACAGGGGAACTATGGCTACACCTTC
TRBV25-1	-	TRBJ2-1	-	CASSEWGYNEQFF	TGTGCCAGCAGTGAATGGGGTTACAATGAGCAGTTCTTC
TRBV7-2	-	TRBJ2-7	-	CASSLTDYYEQYF	TGTGCCAGCAGCTTGACAGACTATTACGAGCAGTACTTC
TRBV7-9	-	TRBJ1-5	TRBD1	CASSSGQGVSSNQPQHF	TGTGCCAGCAGCTCCGGACAGGGGGTTAGTAGCAATCAGCCCCAGCATTTT
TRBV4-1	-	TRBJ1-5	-	CASSQDRGQPQHF	TGCGCCAGCAGCCAAGATAGGGGTCAGCCCCAGCATTTT
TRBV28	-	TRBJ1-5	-	CASSPHGQGRNQPQHF	TGTGCCAGCAGTCCACATGGGCAGGGGAGAAATCAGCCCCAGCATTTT
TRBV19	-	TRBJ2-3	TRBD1	CASSISAATGGGVDTQYF	TGTGCCAGTAGTATTTCAGCCGCCACAGGGGGAGGAGTAGATACGCAGTATTTT
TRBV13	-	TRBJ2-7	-	CASSPTRVGEQYF	TGTGCCAGCAGCCCGACGAGGGTCGGCGAGCAGTACTTC
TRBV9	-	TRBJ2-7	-	CASSLTETYEQYF	TGTGCCAGCAGCTTAACAGAAACGTACGAGCAGTACTTC
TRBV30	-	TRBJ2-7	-	CAWSRAVAYEQYF	TGTGCCTGGAGTCGGGCCGTCGCCTACGAGCAGTACTTC
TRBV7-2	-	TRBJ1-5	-	CASSLLAGLSNQPQHF	TGTGCCAGCAGCTTATTAGCGGGGTTGAGCAATCAGCCCCAGCATTTT